This T cell receptor beta chain was captured by sequencing in a study of T cell responses to AZD1222 COVID-19 vaccine (dated by TCRdb to the early 2020s). For the wider study: AZD1222 recipients whose second dose came at about 4 weeks and those whose second dose came at about 12 weeks were combined into one group, since spike-specific TCR depth and breadth did not differ between the two schedules. A total of approximately 240 trial participants underwent TCR sequencing, of whom roughly 210 received two doses of AZD1222 and about 25 received two doses of the MenACWY control vaccine. Trial participants were enrolled into age subgroups of 18-55, 56-69 and 70-plus years, which contained roughly 150, 30 and 60 TCR-sequenced participants, respectively. The paper as a whole reports these results and caveats: Conclusions about previously exposed vaccinees are limited because only five or six AZD1222 recipients were SARS-CoV-2 seropositive at baseline. In the small 56-69-year group, the increase in depth fell short of significance, most likely because of low power. A significant rise in spike-specific TCR breadth and depth was observed after two AZD1222 doses relative to day 0 and relative to MenACWY recipients. Reportedly, close to half of the unique spike-specific TCRs recognized epitopes lying outside the regions that are mutated in the B.1.351 and B.1.1.7 variants. Most participants were white British and females outnumbered males, and the authors suggested that clonal diversity may have been underestimated. Vaccine-associated CD4 TCRs spanned the whole spike protein, with dominant responses in regions 160-218 and 743-854. Because no day 14 peak-response samples were available, repertoires were characterized only after the peak T cell response.

The CDR3, from cysteine to phenylalanine, totals 15 residues. Only the CDR3 region is kept as DNA, spanning 45 bases read in frame from base 1. Germline trimming amounts to 3 bases on V and 0 bases on J, with 5 as the count of junction bases outside the gene matches. As encoded in the germline V gene, CDR1 is MGHDK while CDR2 is SYGVNS. The time point label for this specimen denotes: baseline before first vaccination. Samples from vaccinated people were obtained from the UK trials COV001 and COV002, which included a single-blind randomized controlled phase 2/3 trial of AZD1222 (ChAdOx1 nCoV-19) in healthy adults. For TCRbeta chain sequencing, PBMC samples from trial participants were taken at day 0 and at day 28 after the second dose. The CDR3 regions of human TCRbeta chains were subjected to immunosequencing. In the paper's pipeline: TCRs in the repertoires were matched against a reference library of SARS-CoV-2-specific TCRs that had been generated with the MIRA antigen-specificity platform. Breadth was defined as the fraction of unique TCRs that were SARS-CoV-2-associated. Depth was defined as the fraction of total T cells that were SARS-CoV-2-associated. Using the MIRA data, each spike-specific TCR was mapped to the spike region that the TCR reacts to and placed in a CD4 or CD8 class. Log10-transformed breadth and depth values were compared by one-way ANOVA with Sidak's multiple comparisons tests. Drawn from immuneACCESS, this table holds only the in-frame rearrangements with V and J called that TCRdb kept. Clones are partly lost; checked studies trace under half to an unresolved V gene and leave the rest unexplained. V and J calls and clone size are as listed in that table; D and trimming were resolved from the DNA. Counted in this sample were roughly 120,000 clones; roughly nine tenths of them appeared once. Approximately 4% of the sample is in the top ten clones.

In this sample, this clone turned up once. Its recognized antigen is unknown. Per-base qualities were not stored, and no clone one base away is much larger. Material: peripheral blood, obtained on day 0 of AZD1222 vaccination. This receptor was obtained from an adult in good health. The rearranged chain carries TRBV25-1 and TRBJ2-7; TRBD2 agrees with 7 junctional bases. For the CDR3, the sequence is CASSDFSGGSYEQYF. The DNA sequence is as follows: TGTGCCAGCAGTGACTTCTCGGGGGGCTCCTACGAGCAGTACTTC.